Shown below are 18 T cell receptor beta chains from a single sample sequenced in a study of human T cells and chemical hapten exposure. TCRdb reprocessed the RACE reads with MiXCR, giving one entry per CDR3 protein. The data show under 40,000 distinct CDR3 sequences, with approximately 6.3% seen just once and about 10% held by the top ten. Sample time point: patch test 1, 2 weeks after DPC sensitization. Treatment meaning: therapeutic diphenylcyclopropenone sensitization with weekly scalp DPC. The authors' total RNA extraction used unfractionated whole blood. The sequencing used whole blood, collected in connection with sensitization to the hapten diphenylcyclopropenone (DPC). Every receptor here comes from a woman in her 30s with alopecia areata. Some clones in this sample may be carry-over from other donors' samples.

Many counts were recorded for this clonotype. The chain joins TRBV12-5 to TRBJ2-3; no clear D. Germline V gene data show CDR1 as LGHNT and CDR2 as FRNRAP. The CDR3 loop spans 12 amino acids. Trimming removed 2 bases from V and 3 bases from J, with 3 bases in between. In DNA form, the CDR3 reads TGTGCTAGTGGTTTGCAAACAGATACGCAGTATTTT. Translated: CASGLQTDTQYF.

As for this clonotype: A single base separates this from a much larger clone, so it may be a read error. CDR3 nucleotides: TGCGCCAGCAGCTCCTCAGGGGGGCCCCGGCATTTT. Translation gives CASSSSGGPRHF. The rearrangement uses TRBV5-1 and TRBJ1-5; 7 bases line up with TRBD1. Germline V CDR1 and CDR2: SGHRS, YFSETQ. The CDR3 covers 12 residues.

This clonotype has a count of ten or more. The V and J genes are TRBV25-1 and TRBJ1-5; the D is unclear. V was pared by 4 bases and J by 0 bases, with 7 bases between. The CDR3 totals 14 residues. Germline V gives CDR1 MGHDK, CDR2 SYGVNS. CDR3 DNA: TGTGCCAGCAGTGGTACAGATAGCAATCAGCCCCAGCATTTT. This translates into CASSGTDSNQPQHF. Combining the CDR3 with reference TRBV25-1 and TRBJ1-5 gives the whole variable domain EADIYQTPRYLVIGTGKKITLECSQTMGHDKMYWYQQDPGMELHLIHYSYGVNSTEKGDLSSESTVSRIRTEHFPLTLESARPSHTSQYLCASSGTDSNQPQHFGDGTRLSIL.

This chain uses TRBV4-1 with TRBJ2-3; weak D call: TRBD1 (5 bases). The germline V and J ends were trimmed by 5 bases and 3 bases, with 18 bases remaining between them. The CDR3 is made up of 16 amino acids. Germline loops: CDR1 MGHRA, CDR2 YSYEKL. CDR3 region: CASSGEVQGSTDTQYF. The CDR3 DNA is TGCGCCAGCAGCGGCGAAGTCCAGGGCTCAACAGATACGCAGTATTTT.

This clonotype was picked up many times. V is TRBV12-3 or TRBV12-4 and J is TRBJ1-5; D is uncertain. The CDR3 contains 14 residues. Trimming left V 2 bases short and J 0 bases short, with 5 bases between. This CDR3 reads CASSLRISNQPQHF. DNA of the CDR3: TGTGCCAGCAGTTTAAGAATTAGCAATCAGCCCCAGCATTTT.

As concerns this clonotype: A much bigger clone sits one base away, suggesting this may be a read error. The DNA of the CDR3 is TGCGCCAGCAGCTTGGAGACGCCCTACGGGATAGATACGCAGTATTTT. Protein sequence: CASSLETPYGIDTQYF. The chain uses TRBV5-1 and TRBJ2-3; a possible D gene is TRBD2 (5 bases). The CDR3 has 16 residues. Between the trimmed V and J ends, which lost 0 bases and 5 bases, there was a span of 16 bases. Germline V gives CDR1 SGHRS, CDR2 YFSETQ.

This clonotype was counted only a few times. J is TRBJ2-7 and V is TRBV28; a possible D gene is TRBD1 (6 bases). This CDR3 comprises 17 residues. Trimming shortened V by 6 bases and J by 6 bases, and 27 bases separated the two germline ends. Germline V CDR1 and CDR2: MDHEN, SYDVKM. CDR3 sequence reads: CASRQSFLGQTLGEQYF. The DNA for the CDR3 is TGTGCCAGCAGACAATCCTTCCTCGGACAGACTCTTGGCGAGCAGTACTTC.

Ten or more counts support this clonotype. The chain has TRBV27 and TRBJ1-6; D is unresolved. This CDR3 is 13 amino acids long. With 0 bases removed from V and 6 bases from J, the gap between germline ends came to 3 bases. Germline loops: CDR1 MNHEY, CDR2 SMNVEV (reference sequence). CDR3: CASSLSFNSPLHF. The CDR3 bases are TGTGCCAGCAGTTTATCGTTTAATTCACCCCTCCACTTT.

This clonotype was recorded many times. This sequence joins TRBV7-2 and TRBJ2-7; 9 bases line up with TRBD1. J lost 6 bases, V lost 5 bases, and 8 bases had no gene match. Germline CDR1 is SGHTA and CDR2 is FQGNSA. The length of the CDR3 is 14 residues. The CDR3 DNA follows: TGTGCCAGCAGCATGATCGGACAGGGGCGCGAGCAGTACTTC. This gives the protein CASSMIGQGREQYF.

This clonotype has ten or more counts. The chain is built from TRBV20-1 and TRBJ1-4; no reliable D call. Per germline, CDR1 DFQATT and CDR2 SNEGSKA (reference sequence). This CDR3 comprises 13 residues. V was cut by 1 base and J by 7 bases, with 10 bases left in between. This CDR3 reads CSARVSGTEKLFF. CDR3 sequence (DNA): TGCAGTGCTAGAGTGTCGGGAACTGAAAAACTGTTTTTT.

This clonotype was counted ten times or more. The rearrangement joins TRBV12-3 or TRBV12-4 to TRBJ1-2; 9 bases line up with TRBD1. This CDR3 contains 14 residues. The junction had 10 bases not matched to a gene; V was cut back by 7 bases and J by 7 bases. The DNA of the CDR3 is TGTGCCAGCACCCATACCGGGACAGGGACTGGCTACACCTTC. Translation: CASTHTGTGTGYTF.

Many counts were recorded for this clonotype. The CDR3 spells CASSRLGQLNSPLHF. The CDR3 DNA follows: TGTGCCAGCAGCCGGTTGGGACAGCTTAATTCACCCCTCCACTTT. The V and J genes are TRBV7-9 and TRBJ1-6; 7 positions agree with TRBD1. Trimming at V came to 5 bases and at J to 6 bases, leaving 7 bases not matched to a gene. Germline loops: CDR1 SEHNR, CDR2 FQNEAQ (reference sequence). The CDR3 length is 15 residues.

This clonotype was detected ten times or more. The chain has TRBV30 and TRBJ2-6; 7 bases align to TRBD1. The CDR3 is 15 amino acids. The trim removed 4 bases at V and 4 bases at J, leaving 7 bases unmatched. The germline V gene encodes CDR1 GTSNPN and CDR2 SVGIG (reference sequence). DNA for the CDR3: TGTGCCTGGACCAGGGGGACGGACGGGGCCAACGTCCTGACTTTC. This translates into CAWTRGTDGANVLTF.

This sequence joins TRBV5-1 and TRBJ2-7; either TRBD1 or TRBD2 may supply D (5 bases each). The CDR3 spans 16 residues. V dropped 0 bases and J dropped 4 bases, with 17 bases sitting between them. Germline assignment: CDR1 SGHRS and CDR2 YFSETQ. As DNA, the CDR3 is TGCGCCAGCAGCTTGGAGGCGGGCCAGGGAGTGTACGAGCAGTACTTC. Protein sequence: CASSLEAGQGVYEQYF.

This clonotype has just a few counts. The chain employs TRBV10-2 and TRBJ2-7; tentatively, D is TRBD1 (6 bases). The CDR3 covers 15 residues. V gave up 3 bases and J gave up 2 bases, with 14 bases separating them. The germline V gene encodes CDR1 WSHSY and CDR2 SAAADI. CDR3 protein: CASSDRNRVPYEQYF. The DNA for the CDR3 is TGCGCCAGCAGTGACCGGAACAGGGTTCCCTACGAGCAGTACTTC.

The V call is TRBV5-1, the J call TRBJ2-3; D not resolved. The germline V gene encodes CDR1 SGHRS and CDR2 YFSETQ. The length of the CDR3 is 15 residues. V was clipped by 0 bases and J by 1 base, with 9 bases between them. CDR3 DNA: TGCGCCAGCAGCTTGGAGTCGGCAGGCACAGATACGCAGTATTTT. Amino acids: CASSLESAGTDTQYF. Complete variable domain (other parts from reference TRBV5-1 and TRBJ2-3): KAGVTQTPRYLIKTRGQQVTLSCSPISGHRSVSWYQQTPGQGLQFLFEYFSETQRNKGNFPGRFSGRQFSNSRSEMNVSTLELGDSALYLCASSLESAGTDTQYFGPGTRLTVL.

This clonotype was observed many times. The chain joins TRBV4-2 to TRBJ2-6; a possible D gene is TRBD2 (5 bases). Germline V lookup: CDR1 LGHNA, CDR2 YNFKEQ. The CDR3 length is 16 residues. Trimming stripped 6 bases from V and 0 bases from J, with 12 bases between. The CDR3 region has the DNA TGTGCCAGCAGGAGGGCAGGAGACTCTGGGGCCAACGTCCTGACTTTC. It is translated as CASRRAGDSGANVLTF.

This sequence joins TRBV4-1 and TRBJ1-5; TRBD1 agrees at 8 bases. This CDR3 has 15 amino acids. With 3 bases clipped from V and 5 bases from J, the junction kept 6 bases outside the gene matches. Per the germline V gene, CDR1 is MGHRA and CDR2 is YSYEKL. This CDR3 reads CASSQTGTGDQPQHF. CDR3 bases: TGCGCCAGCAGCCAGACCGGGACAGGAGATCAGCCCCAGCATTTT.